This TCR beta chain was recovered during a study of a mutant IDH1 vaccine in newly diagnosed glioma. Turning to the study itself: Vaccination followed radiotherapy alone by 4-6 weeks, or accompanied temozolomide cycles. Standard pretreatment was either radiotherapy, temozolomide, or, for most, radiochemotherapy with temozolomide. Week 35 held visit V12, while week 47 held visit V13.

TCRdb keeps only in-frame clones here, not all; method: immunoSEQ multiplex PCR. Of around 60,000 clones in the sample, around 81% were seen once. As concerns this clone: Its matching antigen is unknown.

Time point described: week 35, safety follow-up. In every dose of vaccine, 300 ug of mutant IDH1 20-mer peptide was given alongside topical imiquimod. New WHO grade 3 or 4 astrocytomas that were IDH1-mutant and ATRX-lost occurred in the donors. The starting material was PBMCs, obtained from a glioma patient whose treatment included an IDH1 peptide vaccine. The source is a man aged 35 to 55 with glioma.

CDR3 nucleotide sequence: TGTGCCAGCAGCTTAGACCCACAGGGTCGGGGTGAGCAGTTCTTC. Its translation is CASSLDPQGRGEQFF. This rearrangement joins TRBV7-6 to TRBJ2-1; TRBD1 is a possible D gene (6 bases). Trimming took off 1 base at V and 9 bases at J, with 16 bases between the two ends. This CDR3 region has 15 residues. Germline V gives CDR1 SGHVS, CDR2 FNYEAQ. The entire variable domain, with the rest obtained from reference TRBV7-6 and TRBJ2-1, is as follows: GAGVSQSPRYKVTKRGQDVALRCDPISGHVSLYWYRQALGQGPEFLTYFNYEAQQDKSGLPNDRFSAERPEGSISTLTIQRTEQRDSAMYRCASSLDPQGRGEQFFGPGTRLTVL.